The rows below give T cell receptor beta chains drawn from one sample of a study of blood T cell repertoires in COVID-19. Sequencing used immunoSEQ multiplex PCR; TCRdb keeps in-frame clones, though not all of them. The table has 130,000 or so clones, roughly 84% seen once. Sequenced material: PBMCs or T cells enriched from blood (not recorded which). Receptors originate from a woman aged 30 to 39 who had recovered from COVID-19. The conserved cysteine and the conserved F or W are not part of the CDR3 here. Not every row has a clone size; where given, it reads once, few, many or a size class.

abundance: .
v_gene: TRBV7-6
CDR3aa: ASSPRPMGASTDTQY

abundance: .
v_gene: TRBV19
CDR3aa: ASTSVGANVLT

abundance: .
v_gene: TRBV2
CDR3aa: ASSYRAGGTGELF

abundance: .
v_gene: TRBV14
CDR3aa: ASSQALAVKF

abundance: .
v_gene: TRBV11-1
CDR3aa: ASSLQQETQY

abundance: .
v_gene: TRBV7-9
CDR3aa: ASGKREARDTQY

abundance: .
v_gene: TRBV6-2/TRBV6-3
CDR3aa: ASSYGLAGWNEQF

abundance: once
v_gene: TRBV5-1
CDR3aa: ASSLWGGPAYEQY

abundance: .
v_gene: TRBV6-5
CDR3aa: ASSYRSGTDTQY

abundance: .
v_gene: TRBV4-1
CDR3aa: ASSQTTSFGEQY

abundance: .
v_gene: TRBV5-1
CDR3aa: ASSLGIDTEAF

abundance: .
v_gene: TRBV7-2
CDR3aa: ASSPLRGSLISYEQY

abundance: once
v_gene: TRBV7-2
CDR3aa: ASSLQSGATSTDTQY

abundance: .
v_gene: TRBV28
CDR3aa: ASSLPQGLGYEQY

abundance: many
v_gene: TRBV5-1
CDR3aa: ASSSYNTGELF

abundance: .
v_gene: TRBV18
CDR3aa: ASSQRQQGVNEKLF

abundance: .
v_gene: TRBV28
CDR3aa: ASSFRSSGRSLAKNIQY

abundance: .
v_gene: TRBV28
CDR3aa: ASTEGRGFNQPQH

abundance: .
v_gene: TRBV7-6
CDR3aa: ASSAGQGAGLAGAWEQY

abundance: few
v_gene: TRBV3-1/TRBV3-2
CDR3aa: ASSSTGSGNTIY

abundance: .
v_gene: TRBV4-1
CDR3aa: ASSQGGPPAYEQY

abundance: few
v_gene: TRBV12-3/TRBV12-4
CDR3aa: ASNTGTNYGYT

abundance: .
v_gene: TRBV19
CDR3aa: ASSRAGRFLHEQF

abundance: .
v_gene: TRBV19
CDR3aa: ASSIRSSGRIGTDTQY

abundance: .
v_gene: TRBV5-1
CDR3aa: ASSLGTGASYNSPLH

abundance: .
v_gene: TRBV28
CDR3aa: ASSLWTAYPYEQY

abundance: .
v_gene: TRBV29-1
CDR3aa: SVDGTGDGYT

abundance: .
v_gene: TRBV5-1
CDR3aa: ASSLLVPGQNEQF

abundance: .
v_gene: TRBV7-3
CDR3aa: ASSPGHSTDTQY

abundance: .
v_gene: TRBV5-6
CDR3aa: ASSRDRGKGEAF

abundance: .
v_gene: TRBV15
CDR3aa: ATRRYRAVNTEAF

abundance: .
v_gene: TRBV4-3
CDR3aa: ASSLGTSGTDTQY